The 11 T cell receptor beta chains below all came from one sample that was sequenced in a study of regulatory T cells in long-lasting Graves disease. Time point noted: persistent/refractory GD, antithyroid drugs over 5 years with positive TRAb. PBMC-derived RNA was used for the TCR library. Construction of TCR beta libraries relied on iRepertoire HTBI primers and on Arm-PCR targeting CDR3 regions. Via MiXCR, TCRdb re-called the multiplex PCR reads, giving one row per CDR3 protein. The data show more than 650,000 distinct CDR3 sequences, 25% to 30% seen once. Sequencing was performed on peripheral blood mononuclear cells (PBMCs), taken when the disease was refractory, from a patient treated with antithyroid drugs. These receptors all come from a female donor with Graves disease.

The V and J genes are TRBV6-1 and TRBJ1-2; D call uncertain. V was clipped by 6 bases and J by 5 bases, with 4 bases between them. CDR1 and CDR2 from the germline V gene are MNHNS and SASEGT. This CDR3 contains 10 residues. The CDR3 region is CASREYGYTF. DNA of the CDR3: TGTGCCAGCAGGGAATATGGCTACACCTTC.

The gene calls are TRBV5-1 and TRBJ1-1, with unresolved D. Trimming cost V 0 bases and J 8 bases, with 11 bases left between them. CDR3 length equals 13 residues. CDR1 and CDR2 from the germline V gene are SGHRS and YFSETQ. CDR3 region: CASSLVLSHEAFF. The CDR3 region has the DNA TGCGCCAGCAGCTTGGTTCTCAGCCACGAAGCTTTCTTT. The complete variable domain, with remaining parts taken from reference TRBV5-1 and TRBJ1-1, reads KAGVTQTPRYLIKTRGQQVTLSCSPISGHRSVSWYQQTPGQGLQFLFEYFSETQRNKGNFPGRFSGRQFSNSRSEMNVSTLELGDSALYLCASSLVLSHEAFFGQGTRLTVV.

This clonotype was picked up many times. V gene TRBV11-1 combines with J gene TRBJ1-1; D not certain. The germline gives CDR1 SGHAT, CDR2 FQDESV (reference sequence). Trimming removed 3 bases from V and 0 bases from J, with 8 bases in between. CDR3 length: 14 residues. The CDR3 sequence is CASSFNRVNTEAFF. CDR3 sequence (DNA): TGTGCCAGCAGCTTTAACCGCGTGAACACTGAAGCTTTCTTT.

As DNA, the CDR3 is TGTGCCATCAGTAGGGACAGGGACTACGAGCAGTACTTC. Protein product: CAISRDRDYEQYF. The V and J genes are TRBV10-3 and TRBJ2-7, with 9 bases matching TRBD1. Unmatched junction bases numbered 2, after V lost 5 bases and J lost 3 bases. This CDR3 comprises 13 residues. Germline lookup yields CDR1 ENHRY and CDR2 SYGVKD.

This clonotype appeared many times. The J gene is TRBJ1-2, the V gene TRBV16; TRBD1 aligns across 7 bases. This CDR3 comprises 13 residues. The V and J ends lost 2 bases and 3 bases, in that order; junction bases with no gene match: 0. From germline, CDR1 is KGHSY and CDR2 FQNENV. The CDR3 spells CASSQTGDYGYTF. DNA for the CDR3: TGTGCCAGCAGCCAAACAGGGGACTATGGCTACACCTTC.

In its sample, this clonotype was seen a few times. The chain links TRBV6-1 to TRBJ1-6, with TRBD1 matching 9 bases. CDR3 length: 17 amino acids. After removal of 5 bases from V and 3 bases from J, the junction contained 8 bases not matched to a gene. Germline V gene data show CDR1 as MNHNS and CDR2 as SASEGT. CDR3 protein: CASSPLQGAGYNSPLHF. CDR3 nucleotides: TGTGCCAGCAGTCCGTTACAGGGGGCCGGCTATAATTCACCCCTCCACTTT.

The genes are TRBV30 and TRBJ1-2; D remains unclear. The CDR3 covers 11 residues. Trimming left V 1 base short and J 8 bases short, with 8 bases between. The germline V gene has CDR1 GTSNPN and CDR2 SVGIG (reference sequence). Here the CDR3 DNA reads TGTGCCTGGAGTGGATATAACGGCTACACCTTC. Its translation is CAWSGYNGYTF.

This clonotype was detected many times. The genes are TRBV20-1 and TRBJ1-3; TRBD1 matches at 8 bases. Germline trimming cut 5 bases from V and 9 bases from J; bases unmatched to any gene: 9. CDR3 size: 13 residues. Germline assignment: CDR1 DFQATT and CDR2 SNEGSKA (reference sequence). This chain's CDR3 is CSASRQGIGTIYF. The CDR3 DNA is TGCAGTGCTTCCCGACAGGGGATCGGCACCATATATTTT.

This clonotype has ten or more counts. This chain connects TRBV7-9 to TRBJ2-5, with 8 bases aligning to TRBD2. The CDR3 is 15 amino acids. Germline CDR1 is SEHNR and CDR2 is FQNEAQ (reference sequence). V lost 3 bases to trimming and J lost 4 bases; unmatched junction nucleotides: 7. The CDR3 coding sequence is TGTGCCAGCAGCTTTCAAAGCGGGAGACGAGAGACCCAGTACTTC. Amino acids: CASSFQSGRRETQYF.

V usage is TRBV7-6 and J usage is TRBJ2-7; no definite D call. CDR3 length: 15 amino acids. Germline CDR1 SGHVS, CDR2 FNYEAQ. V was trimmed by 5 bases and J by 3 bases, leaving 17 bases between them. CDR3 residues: CASSLASASLYEQYF. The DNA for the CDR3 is TGTGCCAGCAGCCTCGCGAGCGCCAGCCTCTACGAGCAGTACTTC.

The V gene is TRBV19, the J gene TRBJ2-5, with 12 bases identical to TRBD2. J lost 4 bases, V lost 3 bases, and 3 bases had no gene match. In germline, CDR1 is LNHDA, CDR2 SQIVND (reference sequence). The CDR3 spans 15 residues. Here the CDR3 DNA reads TGTGCCAGTAGTATCGGGGGACTAGCGGGAGAGACCCAGTACTTC. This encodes CASSIGGLAGETQYF.